This TCR beta chain was sequenced for a study of blood T cell repertoires in COVID-19. Study summary: Samples came from the United States, Italy and Spain, spanning acute and convalescent COVID-19.

Study processing details: Researchers report that nucleated cell counts were estimated from reference gene primer amplification. Method: immunoSEQ multiplex PCR; TCRdb's copy keeps in-frame clones and lacks some. That table furnishes V, J and clone size, whereas the DNA furnished D and trimming. This table has almost 350,000 clones, almost 90% appearing once. V shed 5 bases, J shed 7 bases, and the junction held 6 bases outside the gene matches. Germline CDR1 LNHNV, CDR2 YYDKDF (reference sequence). The CDR3 loop spans 14 amino acids. The material sequenced was PBMCs or T cells enriched from blood (not recorded which). The TCR was taken from a woman under 40 who had been exposed to COVID-19. This chain uses TRBV15 with TRBJ2-1; 9 bases agree with TRBD2. CDR3 protein: CATSGGRALNEQFF. CDR3 DNA sequence: TGTGCCACCAGCGGCGGGAGGGCGCTTAATGAGCAGTTCTTC.